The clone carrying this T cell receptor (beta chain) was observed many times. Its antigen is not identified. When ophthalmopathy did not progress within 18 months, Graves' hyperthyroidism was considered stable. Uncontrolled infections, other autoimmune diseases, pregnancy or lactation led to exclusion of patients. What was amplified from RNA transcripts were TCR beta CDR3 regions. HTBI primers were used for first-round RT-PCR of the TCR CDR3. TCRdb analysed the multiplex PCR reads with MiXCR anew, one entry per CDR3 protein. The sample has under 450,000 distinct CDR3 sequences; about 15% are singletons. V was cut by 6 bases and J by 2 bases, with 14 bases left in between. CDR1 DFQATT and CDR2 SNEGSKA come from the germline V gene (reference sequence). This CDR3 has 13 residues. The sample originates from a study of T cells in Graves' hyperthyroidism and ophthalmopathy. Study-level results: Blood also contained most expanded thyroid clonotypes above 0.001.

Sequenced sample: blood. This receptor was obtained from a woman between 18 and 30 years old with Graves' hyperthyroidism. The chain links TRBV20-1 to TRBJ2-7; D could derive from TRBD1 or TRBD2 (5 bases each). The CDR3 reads CSADQGAAYEQYF. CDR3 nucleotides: TGCAGTGCCGACCAGGGAGCGGCCTACGAGCAGTACTTC.